This T cell receptor beta chain was captured by sequencing in a study of blood T cell repertoires in COVID-19. Self-reported history from a screening survey and questionnaire set each donor's cohort. Trimming removed 1 base from V and 0 bases from J; junction bases left unmatched: 5. The CDR3 runs to 16 residues. Germline CDR1 is MNHEY and CDR2 is SMNVEV (reference sequence). Per the original data handling: By means of reference gene primer amplification, nucleated cell counts were estimated. The repertoire was sequenced with immunoSEQ multiplex PCR; TCRdb's copy has only in-frame clones and lacks some. V, J and clone size were drawn from that table, and D and trimming were deduced from the DNA. The sample lists about 310,000 clones; 87% were seen once.

V usage is TRBV27 and J usage is TRBJ2-7; 8 nucleotides agree with TRBD2. The origin of this receptor is a woman between 18 and 29 years old who had recovered from COVID-19. The sequencing sample was made of PBMCs or T cells enriched from blood (not recorded which). CDR3 nucleotides: TGTGCCAGCAGTTTATTTAGCGGGGTGCCCTCCTACGAGCAGTACTTC. This sequence encodes CASSLFSGVPSYEQYF.